This T cell receptor (beta chain) was sequenced for a study of vaccination effects on CD4 cells after COVID-19. Assay: immunoSEQ multiplex PCR; the TCRdb copy retains only in-frame clones and omits some. The data hold about 46,000 clones, with roughly four fifths observed a single time. As regards this clone: Its antigen is undetermined.

Study-level results: Few convalescent patients, and no early post-infection timepoints, were available to the study.

Once cultured for approximately eleven days, the cells underwent separation to obtain CD4+ T cells. This TCR came from a human donor who had a prior SARS-CoV-2 infection. Sequencing was performed on CD4+ T cells from PBMCs cultured without peptide, taken before COVID-19 vaccination.

The CDR3 sequence is CASSLSWRGAGGYTF. The DNA of the CDR3 is TGTGCCAGCAGTTTATCATGGCGGGGGGCTGGAGGCTACACCTTC. The rearrangement links TRBV27 to TRBJ1-2, with D perhaps matching TRBD1 (6 bases). CDR3 length: 15 residues. Deletions cut 0 bases from V and 8 bases from J, with 16 bases between. The V gene's germline CDR1 is MNHEY and CDR2 SMNVEV (reference sequence).